This T cell receptor (beta chain) was documented in a study of blood T cell repertoires in COVID-19. In the study overall: Acute-phase and convalescent COVID-19 samples originated in the United States, Italy and Spain. Nucleic acid was either cDNA or gDNA, and it came from T cells, B-cell-depleted T cells, or PBMCs.

Seattle patients were enrolled during active infection and followed longitudinally. Original methodology: The authors estimated nucleated cell counts from reference gene primer amplification. Here immunoSEQ multiplex PCR was the method, and the copy in TCRdb shows in-frame clones only, minus some. Clonal size and the V and J genes are those of that table, whereas D and trimming came from the DNA. The sample records a few hundred thousand clones, 90% being singletons. This CDR3 region has 13 residues. Germline V gives CDR1 SGHDN, CDR2 FVKESK. Deletions cut 5 bases from V and 8 bases from J, with 13 bases between.

Sample: peripheral blood. The clonotype comes from a woman in her fifties or sixties with COVID-19, enrolled during active disease. The chain combines TRBV14 with TRBJ2-1; no reliable D call. Here the CDR3 reads CASSYGSHDEQFF. The CDR3 region has the DNA TGTGCCAGCAGCTACGGGTCCCACGATGAGCAGTTCTTC.